One sample yielded the 25 T cell receptor beta chains listed below, sequenced in a study of cytomegalovirus exposure and HLA in healthy donors. It was with 60 Vbeta and 13 Jbeta primers that the PCR ran. Profiled with immunoSEQ multiplex PCR; TCRdb holds only in-frame clones, not every one. The sample lists roughly 120,000 clones, 75% to 90% occurring once. The sequenced sample consisted of PBMCs. The receptors shown here come from a man aged 45 to 65 in good health and CMV-seronegative.

This clone was recorded once. The chain carries TRBV5-1 and TRBJ1-1; 9 bases map to TRBD1. Trimming at V came to 4 bases and at J to 5 bases, leaving 6 bases not matched to a gene. Germline V gene sequence: CDR1 SGHRS, CDR2 YFSETQ. The CDR3 is 14 amino acids. CDR3 residues: CASSRQGVGTEAFF. CDR3 nucleotides: TGCGCCAGCAGCCGACAGGGGGTTGGAACTGAAGCTTTCTTT.

The V call is TRBV5-1, the J call TRBJ2-1; 8 nucleotides align to TRBD2. V trimming: 0 bases; J trimming: 7 bases; junction bases outside the gene matches: 6. Germline V gives CDR1 SGHRS, CDR2 YFSETQ. CDR3 size: 15 residues. The CDR3 DNA reads TGCGCCAGCAGCTTGGCGGGGGGGCGCGTAAATGAGCAGTTCTTC. Its translation: CASSLAGGRVNEQFF.

The chain employs TRBV5-1 and TRBJ2-2; D uncertain. V was trimmed by 1 base and J by 2 bases, leaving 12 bases between them. Germline assignment: CDR1 SGHRS and CDR2 YFSETQ. This CDR3 has 16 amino acids. The CDR3 reads CASSLSGRSNTGELFF. The CDR3 DNA reads as TGCGCCAGCAGCTTGTCTGGGCGAAGTAACACCGGGGAGCTGTTTTTT.

This chain joins TRBV6-9 and TRBJ2-1; 8 positions match TRBD2. Germline assignment: CDR1 MNHGY and CDR2 SVAAGI. V lost 8 bases, J lost 9 bases, and 15 bases stayed unmatched. The CDR3 spans 15 residues. For the CDR3, the DNA is TGTGCCAGCCGCGGGGGGAGAAGCCGTTTCTGTGAGCAGTTCTTC. Translated, it gives CASRGGRSRFCEQFF.

Remarks on this clone: The sample carries other DNA sequences with the same CDR3. This sequence joins TRBV28 and TRBJ1-1, with 7 bases lining up with TRBD1. CDR1 is MDHEN and CDR2 is SYDVKM in the germline V gene. There are 14 residues in the CDR3. Trimming took 6 bases from V and 3 from J; bases not matched to a gene: 7. Written as DNA, the CDR3 is TGTGCCAGCAGACTGACAGGGTATGACACTGAAGCTTTCTTT. Residues: CASRLTGYDTEAFF.

The chain recombines TRBV29-1 with TRBJ1-1; a weak D match, TRBD1 (6 bases). The germline V and J ends were trimmed by 4 bases and 3 bases, with 15 bases remaining between them. The CDR3 consists of 14 residues. CDR1 SQVTM and CDR2 ANQGSEA come from the germline V gene. The CDR3 sequence is CSVVGWGRHTEAFF. In DNA form, the CDR3 reads TGCAGCGTTGTGGGTTGGGGGCGGCACACTGAAGCTTTCTTT.

The sample holds one count of this clone. This chain links TRBV4-1 with TRBJ2-5; 10 bases line up with TRBD1. The CDR3 covers 16 residues. Unmatched junction bases numbered 13, after V lost 4 bases and J lost 8 bases. Per the germline V gene, CDR1 is MGHRA and CDR2 is YSYEKL. DNA of the CDR3: TGCGCCAGCAGCCTCACCCCTCGACAGGGGGCGGGCACCCAGTACTTC. Protein: CASSLTPRQGAGTQYF.

The chain combines TRBV5-4 with TRBJ2-4, with a possible D match to TRBD1 (5 bases). The CDR3 runs 16 residues. The germline CDR1 and CDR2 sequences are SGHNT and YYREEE (reference sequence). The V and J ends lost 4 bases and 1 base respectively, with 15 bases between them. CDR3 coding DNA: TGTGCCAGCAGCCCCGACAGACTTGGGGCCAAAAACATTCAGTACTTC. This encodes CASSPDRLGAKNIQYF.

This clone was seen more than once but under ten times. The chain carries TRBV2 and TRBJ2-6, with 8 bases matching TRBD1. J lost 0 bases, V lost 5 bases, and 6 bases had no gene match. The length of the CDR3 is 17 residues. CDR1 is SNHLY and CDR2 is FYNNEI in the germline V gene. The CDR3 DNA follows: TGTGCCAGCAGTCTGACAGGGGCGACCTCTGGGGCCAACGTCCTGACTTTC. Residues: CASSLTGATSGANVLTF.

The chain uses TRBV19 and TRBJ2-3; possibly TRBD1 for D (5 bases). V lost 6 bases and J lost 4, with 8 bases in between. This CDR3 is built from 12 residues. Germline values: CDR1 LNHDA, CDR2 SQIVND (reference sequence). Here the CDR3 reads CASRSGSDTQYF. The CDR3 bases are TGTGCCAGTAGGTCAGGGTCAGATACGCAGTATTTT. Together with reference TRBV19 and TRBJ2-3, the CDR3 gives the full variable domain: DGGITQSPKYLFRKEGQNVTLSCEQNLNHDAMYWYRQDPGQGLRLIYYSQIVNDFQKGDIAEGYSVSREKKESFPLTVTSAQKNPTAFYLCASRSGSDTQYFGPGTRLTVL.

Only one count was recorded for this clone. The chain has TRBV5-1 and TRBJ2-7, with 13 bases identical to TRBD2. Germline CDR1 is SGHRS and CDR2 is YFSETQ. Losses at the gene ends were 4 bases for V and 7 bases for J; bases not matched to a gene: 5. The CDR3 is 14 amino acids. The DNA for the CDR3 is TGCGCCAGCAGCCCCGGACTAGCGGGGGCTGAGCAGTACTTC. Encoded protein: CASSPGLAGAEQYF.

The chain is built from TRBV9 and TRBJ1-1; D ambiguous. Germline-derived CDR1 and CDR2 are SGDLS and YYNGEE. V was trimmed by 0 bases and J by 8 bases, leaving 8 bases between them. This CDR3 comprises 12 residues. CDR3 residues: CASSVDEGEAFF. The CDR3 DNA is TGTGCCAGCAGCGTAGATGAGGGAGAAGCTTTCTTT.

This chain joins TRBV5-6 and TRBJ2-1; 7 nucleotides line up with TRBD2. The J segment lost 3 bases and the V segment lost 3 bases, leaving 6 bases of the junction unmatched. From germline, CDR1 is SGHDT and CDR2 YYEEEE. This CDR3 region has 15 residues. Here the CDR3 reads CASSSLAADYNEQFF. CDR3 nucleotides: TGTGCCAGCAGCTCGCTAGCGGCCGACTACAATGAGCAGTTCTTC.

Concerning this clone: Mismatch with germline at one junction end may stem from a read error. The chain uses TRBV6-5 and TRBJ2-7; 12 bases fit TRBD2. From germline, CDR1 is MNHEY and CDR2 SVGAGI. The CDR3 consists of 15 residues. CDR3 sequence: CSSSQTSGGSYEQYF. The CDR3 nucleotides are TGTTCCAGCAGTCAGACTAGCGGGGGTTCCTACGAGCAGTACTTC.

This chain connects TRBV27 to TRBJ2-5, with a possible D match to TRBD2 (6 bases). CDR3 size: 14 residues. Germline CDR1 MNHEY, CDR2 SMNVEV (reference sequence). The V end was cut by 0 bases, the J end by 7 bases, with 12 bases between. CDR3 coding DNA: TGTGCCAGCAGTTTATCAGTCGGGAGTGGGACCCAGTACTTC. Translation: CASSLSVGSGTQYF.

The V call is TRBV19, the J call TRBJ1-3; D is unclear. Trimming removed 4 bases from V and 3 bases from J, with 4 bases in between. This CDR3 is built from 12 residues. Germline loops: CDR1 LNHDA, CDR2 SQIVND (reference sequence). The DNA of the CDR3 is TGTGCCAGTAGTACTTATGGAAACACCATATATTTT. It yields the protein CASSTYGNTIYF.

The J gene is TRBJ2-1, the V gene TRBV29-1, with a possible D match to TRBD2 (6 bases). The germline CDR1 and CDR2 sequences are SQVTM and ANQGSEA. V lost 8 bases to trimming and J lost 4 bases, with 12 bases between them. CDR3 size: 12 residues. CDR3 bases: TGCAGCTCGGTAGGAGGGTACAATGAGCAGTTCTTC. Its translation: CSSVGGYNEQFF.

Concerning this clone itself: This specimen includes other DNA sequences encoding the same CDR3. The V call is TRBV7-3, the J call TRBJ2-7; 7 positions agree with TRBD2. Germline CDR1 SGHTA, CDR2 FQGTGA. The CDR3 is made up of 13 amino acids. V was pared by 5 bases and J by 5 bases, with 6 bases of the junction left unmatched. The CDR3 DNA reads as TGTGCCAGCAGCCCAGGGAGGGGTGACGAGCAGTACTTC. Its translation is CASSPGRGDEQYF.

In this sample, this clone turned up a few times. This chain joins TRBV7-8 and TRBJ2-7; tentative D call: TRBD2 (5 bases). CDR3 length: 12 residues. V was pared by 5 bases and J by 5 bases, with 10 bases between. Germline loops: CDR1 SGHVS, CDR2 FQNEAQ. The CDR3 nucleotides read TGTGCCAGCAGCCGAGGACTGGACGAGCAGTACTTC. Translation gives CASSRGLDEQYF. Full variable domain (missing parts from reference TRBV7-8 and TRBJ2-7): GAGVSQSPRYKVAKRGQDVALRCDPISGHVSLFWYQQALGQGPEFLTYFQNEAQLDKSGLPSDRFFAERPEGSVSTLKIQRTQQEDSAVYLCASSRGLDEQYFGPGTRLTVT.

The chain has TRBV7-3 and TRBJ2-2; 8 positions match TRBD2. Per the germline V gene, CDR1 is SGHTA and CDR2 is FQGTGA. The CDR3 is 17 amino acids. The junction had 7 bases not matched to a gene; V was cut back by 4 bases and J by 0 bases. Written as DNA, the CDR3 is TGTGCCAGCAGCTCCATACAGGGACTAGCGAACACCGGGGAGCTGTTTTTT. As protein: CASSSIQGLANTGELFF.

The chain links TRBV4-3 to TRBJ1-1; D not certain. V shed 4 bases and J shed 5 bases, with 17 bases lying between them. The CDR3 consists of 15 residues. Germline V gives CDR1 LGHNA, CDR2 YSLEER. The CDR3 region is CASSPKAGGGTEAFF. CDR3 DNA sequence: TGCGCCAGCAGCCCGAAGGCGGGTGGTGGGACTGAAGCTTTCTTT.

The chain uses TRBV15 and TRBJ2-1; 7 bases align to TRBD2. The CDR3 consists of 15 residues. Trimming cost V 3 bases and J 4 bases; bases outside gene matches: 6. Per the germline V gene, CDR1 is LNHNV and CDR2 is YYDKDF (reference sequence). This CDR3 reads CATSRGREGYNEQFF. The CDR3 DNA follows: TGTGCCACCAGCAGGGGGAGGGAAGGGTACAATGAGCAGTTCTTC.

This clone has only a few counts. The V and J genes are TRBV30 and TRBJ1-3; TRBD1 agrees at 7 bases. V was clipped by 3 bases and J by 0 bases; unmatched bases: 5. This CDR3 is 15 amino acids long. Germline CDR1 reads GTSNPN; CDR2 reads SVGIG (reference sequence). Here the CDR3 reads CAWRLQGTSGNTIYF. CDR3 sequence (DNA): TGTGCCTGGAGATTACAGGGGACCTCTGGAAACACCATATATTTT. Full variable domain (missing parts from reference TRBV30 and TRBJ1-3): SQTIHQWPATLVQPVGSPLSLECTVEGTSNPNLYWYRQAAGRGLQLLFYSVGIGQISSEVPQNLSASRPQDRQFILSSKKLLLSDSGFYLCAWRLQGTSGNTIYFGEGSWLTVV.

The gene calls are TRBV28 and TRBJ2-3; 8 nucleotides line up with TRBD2. This CDR3 spans 14 amino acids. With 6 bases clipped from V and 7 bases from J, the junction kept 9 bases outside the gene matches. From germline, CDR1 is MDHEN and CDR2 SYDVKM. CDR3 in DNA: TGTGCCAGCAGAACGGGAGGGCGTATAAATACGCAGTATTTT. Protein product: CASRTGGRINTQYF.

V gene TRBV5-1 combines with J gene TRBJ2-3, with TRBD2 matching 14 bases. J gave up 6 bases and V 0 bases, and 6 bases lay outside the gene matches. Germline lookup yields CDR1 SGHRS and CDR2 YFSETQ. The CDR3 consists of 17 residues. Written as DNA, the CDR3 is TGCGCCAGCAGCTTGGGGGGACTAGCGGGAGTAATGGATACGCAGTATTTT. This sequence encodes CASSLGGLAGVMDTQYF.